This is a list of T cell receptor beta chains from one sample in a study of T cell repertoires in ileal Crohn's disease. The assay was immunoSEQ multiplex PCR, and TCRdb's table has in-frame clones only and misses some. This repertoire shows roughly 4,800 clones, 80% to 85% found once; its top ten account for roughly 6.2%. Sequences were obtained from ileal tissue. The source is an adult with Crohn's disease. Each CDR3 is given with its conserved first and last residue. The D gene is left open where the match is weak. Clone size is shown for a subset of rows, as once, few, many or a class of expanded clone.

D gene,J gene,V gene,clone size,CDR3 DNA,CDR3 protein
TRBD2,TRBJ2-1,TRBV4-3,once,TGCGCCAGCAGCTATGGACTAGCGGATTACAATGAGCAGTTCTTC,CASSYGLADYNEQFF
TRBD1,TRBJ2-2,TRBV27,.,TGTGCCAGCAGTTTATATTGGGGACAGGGGGGTAACACCGGGGAGCTGTTTTTT,CASSLYWGQGGNTGELFF
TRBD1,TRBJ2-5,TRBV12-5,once,TGTGCTAGTGTTTCGGGAACAGGGGGCGCGCGGAGAGAGACCCAGTACTTC,CASVSGTGGARRETQYF
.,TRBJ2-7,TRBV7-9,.,TGTGCCAGCAGCTTAGCGGGGGGCTACGAGCAGTACTTC,CASSLAGGYEQYF
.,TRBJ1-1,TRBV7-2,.,TGTGCCAGCACGCGGGGGCAGTATTCCACTGAAGCTTTCTTT,CASTRGQYSTEAFF
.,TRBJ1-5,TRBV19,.,TGTGCCAGTAGTGATCCCCCCCGCACAAGGCCTCGGGTACTTAGCAATCAGCCCCAGCATTTT,CASSDPPRTRPRVLSNQPQHF
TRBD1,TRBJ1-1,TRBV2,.,TGTGCCAGCAGACTCTTGGGACAGGGGAACACTGAAGCTTTCTTT,CASRLLGQGNTEAFF
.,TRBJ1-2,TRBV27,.,TGTGCCAGCAGAGCTGGGAGAGGGAACTATGGCTACACCTTC,CASRAGRGNYGYTF
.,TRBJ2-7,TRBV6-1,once,TGTGCCAGCAGTGAAGCGGTCCGGGACACTTCGTGGGAGCAGTACTTC,CASSEAVRDTSWEQYF
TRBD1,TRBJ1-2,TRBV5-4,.,TGTGCCAGCAGCCCCCCGGGACAGAACTATGGCTACACCTTC,CASSPPGQNYGYTF
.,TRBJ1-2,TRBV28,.,TGTGCCAGCAGCCACGACAGATATGGCTACACCTTC,CASSHDRYGYTF
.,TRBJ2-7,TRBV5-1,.,TGCGCCAGCAGCTTTACCGGGACCTACGAGCAGTACTTC,CASSFTGTYEQYF
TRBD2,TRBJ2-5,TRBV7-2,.,TGTGCCAGCAGCCCTATTGGACTGCTGGGAGGGGAGACCCAGTACTTC,CASSPIGLLGGETQYF
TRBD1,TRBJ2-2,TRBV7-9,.,TGTGCCAGCAGTTTTACCGGGACAGGAGTACCCACCGGGGAGCTGTTTTTT,CASSFTGTGVPTGELFF
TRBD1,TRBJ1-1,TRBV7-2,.,TGTGCCAGCAGCCCGAGGACAGGGAGGGACACTGAAGCTTTCTTT,CASSPRTGRDTEAFF
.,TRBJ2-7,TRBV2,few,TGTGCCAGTCGGGTATACGAGCAGTACTTC,CASRVYEQYF
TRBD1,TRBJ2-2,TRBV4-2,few,TGTGCCAGCAGCCAACCTATGGGGGGACAGGGGTCCGGGGAGCTGTTTTTT,CASSQPMGGQGSGELFF
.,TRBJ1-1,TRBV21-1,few,TGTGCCAGCAGCAAAGCGCTCAGGGTACGAGCTTTCTTT,CASSKALRVRAFF
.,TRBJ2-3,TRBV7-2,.,TGTGCCACCCGACCTCGGGTAGATACGCAGTATTTT,CATRPRVDTQYF
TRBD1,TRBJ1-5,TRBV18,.,TGTGCCAGCTCACCAACAGGGGGGCCGCCCCAGCATTTT,CASSPTGGPPQHF
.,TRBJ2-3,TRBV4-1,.,TGCGCCAGCAGCCAGGCACTAGATTGGCCGCAGTATTTT,CASSQALDWPQYF
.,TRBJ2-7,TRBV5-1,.,TGCGCCAGCAGCTCGGACTTCGAGCAGTACTTC,CASSSDFEQYF